This T cell receptor (beta chain) was recovered during a study of cytomegalovirus exposure and HLA in healthy donors. The overall study: Genetic ancestry analysis placed over 65% of the 300 to 500 donors that were genotyped in the Caucasian-associated cluster.

Primers for the PCR totalled 60 Vbeta and 13 Jbeta. Produced via immunoSEQ multiplex PCR; TCRdb's table is partial and in-frame only. The sample shows around 150,000 clones, roughly four fifths of them seen only once. A word on this clone: The antigen remains unidentified.

Overall study findings and caveats: Further analysis, carried out later, found HLA-associated TCR beta chains more clonally expanded than equally common other chains. Later analysis showed most CMV-associated TCR beta chains appearing HLA-restricted.

Trimming pared 7 bases from V and 1 base from J, leaving 14 bases between. The CDR3 consists of 14 residues. From germline, CDR1 is MNHEY and CDR2 SMNVEV (reference sequence). The TCR comes from a male donor in good health and CMV-seropositive. The J gene is TRBJ2-7, the V gene TRBV27, with D perhaps matching TRBD1 (6 bases). The sample comprised PBMCs. The CDR3 protein is CASIHTQGSYEQYF. CDR3 sequence (DNA): TGTGCCAGCATTCACACACAGGGTTCCTACGAGCAGTACTTC.